The entry below gives a single T cell receptor beta chain sequence along with its context. Its antigen is as yet unknown. The data were produced by immunoSEQ multiplex PCR, yet TCRdb's version contains in-frame clones alone and is incomplete. This sample carries roughly 86,000 clones, just over 85% of them seen once, and the ten largest clones take 1.5% to 2%. This CDR3 region has 13 residues. Trimming removed 5 bases from V and 7 bases from J, with 14 bases in between. Germline V lookup: CDR1 SGHTA, CDR2 FQGNSA. This specimen belongs to a study of OX40 agonist ivuxolimab in advanced cancers. Overall study results and limits: Partial responders at 0.1-3.0 mg/kg had among the lowest clonal expansion. The mean number of expanded clones was higher in CD8+ T cells than in CD4+. Blood T cells, both CD4+ and CD8+, expanded clonally by week 6 at 0.1 to 3.0 mg/kg.

At cycle 4 day 1, cycle 7 day 1, and baseline, blood was sampled. The sequence was collected from an adult with an advanced solid tumor such as melanoma, head and neck, liver or kidney cancer. This specimen consisted of CD4+ or CD8+ T cells sorted from blood, obtained in a trial of the OX40 agonist ivuxolimab. The chain combines TRBV7-2 with TRBJ1-2; maybe TRBD1 (6 bases). Here the CDR3 reads CASSLRQAGGYTF. The CDR3 DNA reads as TGTGCCAGCAGCCTAAGACAGGCTGGTGGCTACACCTTC.